This TCR beta chain appears in the sequencing data of a study of T-cell memory formation after mild COVID-19. Germline CDR1 is KGHSH and CDR2 is LQKENI. V dropped 3 bases and J dropped 7 bases, with 10 bases sitting between them. CDR3 length: 13 amino acids. One entry per CDR3 protein, called by TCRdb with MiXCR from the 5' RACE reads. Of around 340,000 distinct CDR3 sequences listed, 13% are singletons. The sequencing sample was made of PBMCs or a T cell subset sorted from them (not recorded which). The TCR was taken from a man aged 18 to 29 who had mild COVID-19 (a few samples of this study predate the infection). Cell type and time point are not known. The V call is TRBV18, the J call TRBJ2-1, with D possibly matching TRBD2 (6 bases). Written as DNA, the CDR3 is TGTGCCAGCTCACCCTTGACTAGGAATGAGCAGTTCTTC. Protein sequence: CASSPLTRNEQFF.